The 11 T cell receptor beta chains reported below all come from one sample, sequenced in a study of blood T cell repertoires in COVID-19. The table came from immunoSEQ multiplex PCR; TCRdb's copy has only in-frame clones and leaves some out. This table holds just over 95,000 clones, roughly four fifths found once. The sample was peripheral blood. The receptors originated from a man in his sixties with acute or convalescent COVID-19.

The chain combines TRBV28 with TRBJ1-4, with D possibly TRBD1 on 6 matching bases. CDR3 length equals 15 residues. With 6 bases removed from V and 7 bases from J, the gap between germline ends came to 18 bases. Germline V gives CDR1 MDHEN, CDR2 SYDVKM. The CDR3 DNA sequence: TGTGCCAGCAGCACAAACAGGGAGAGGGGTGAAAAACTGTTTTTT. Amino acids: CASSTNRERGEKLFF.

The chain joins TRBV5-1 to TRBJ1-6; the match to TRBD1 covers 9 bases. The CDR3 length is 16 residues. Germline V gives CDR1 SGHRS, CDR2 YFSETQ. Losses at the gene ends were 0 bases for V and 6 bases for J; bases not matched to a gene: 4. CDR3 amino acids: CASSLGDRAANSPLHF. CDR3 sequence (DNA): TGCGCCAGCAGCTTGGGGGACAGGGCGGCTAATTCACCCCTCCACTTT.

The chain joins TRBV7-9 to TRBJ1-2; a possible D gene is TRBD1 (5 bases). This CDR3 has 14 residues. The V end was cut by 2 bases, the J end by 2 bases, with 9 bases between. In germline, CDR1 is SEHNR, CDR2 FQNEAQ (reference sequence). The CDR3 reads CASSLQGSNYGYTF. The DNA of the CDR3 is TGTGCCAGCAGCTTACAGGGATCAAACTATGGCTACACCTTC.

This clone showed up just a few times. The V and J genes are TRBV30 and TRBJ1-1, with D unclear. Trimming stripped 0 bases from V and 5 bases from J, with 4 bases between. This CDR3 region has 11 residues. Germline lookup yields CDR1 GTSNPN and CDR2 SVGIG (reference sequence). CDR3 amino acids: CAWSVQTEAFF. The CDR3, as DNA: TGTGCCTGGAGTGTCCAAACTGAAGCTTTCTTT.

This sequence joins TRBV5-6 and TRBJ2-2, with 8 bases matching TRBD2. Germline loops: CDR1 SGHDT, CDR2 YYEEEE. J was trimmed by 5 bases and V by 3 bases; bases with no gene match: 9. The CDR3 is 16 residues long. The CDR3: CASSSLREGGTGELFF. In nucleotides, the CDR3 is TGTGCCAGCAGCTCCCTCCGGGAGGGGGGGACCGGGGAGCTGTTTTTT.

This clone was detected a few times. This chain uses TRBV10-2 with TRBJ1-1, with D possibly matching TRBD1 (5 bases). Germline loops: CDR1 WSHSY, CDR2 SAAADI. V was shortened by 9 bases and J by 8 bases, with 13 bases between the two germline ends. This CDR3 comprises 11 residues. The CDR3 DNA follows: TGCGCCAGTGGGGGGAGGAGGGAAGCTTTCTTT. Its protein product is CASGGRREAFF.

This clone was picked up a small number of times. The chain is built from TRBV24-1 and TRBJ2-7; 8 nucleotides align to TRBD2. Germline CDR1 KGHDR, CDR2 SFDVKD. The CDR3 is 15 residues long. Trimming cost V 2 bases and J 4 bases; bases outside gene matches: 6. In DNA form, the CDR3 reads TGTGCCACCAGTGATTGCGGGACTAGGGGTTACGAGCAGTACGTC. It is translated as CATSDCGTRGYEQYV.

This clone has only a few counts. V gene TRBV6-1 combines with J gene TRBJ1-2, with D possibly being TRBD1 (6 bases). The CDR3 has 13 amino acids. The V end lost 3 bases, the J end lost 4 bases, and 9 bases lay between the germline ends. Germline V CDR1 and CDR2: MNHNS, SASEGT. The CDR3 nucleotides read TGTGCCAGCAGTGACGGGACAAGCTATGGCTACACCTTC. It is translated as CASSDGTSYGYTF.

The V and J genes are TRBV4-1 and TRBJ2-1; 8 nucleotides align to TRBD2. The germline gives CDR1 MGHRA, CDR2 YSYEKL. The CDR3 covers 13 residues. CDR3 coding DNA: TGCGCGGCGAGCGGGGGATCTTTCAATGAGCAGTTCTTC. Protein: CAASGGSFNEQFF.

Only one count was recorded for this clone. This rearrangement joins TRBV7-2 to TRBJ2-1; weak D call: TRBD2 (5 bases). Trimming pared 5 bases from V and 7 bases from J, leaving 9 bases between. The CDR3 loop spans 12 amino acids. Germline CDR1 reads SGHTA; CDR2 reads FQGNSA. The CDR3 sequence is CASSPQRNEQFF. In DNA form, the CDR3 reads TGTGCCAGCAGCCCACAGCGGAATGAGCAGTTCTTC.

CDR3 sequence: CASSAGQGVADTQYF. As DNA, the CDR3 is TGTGCCAGCAGTGCGGGACAGGGAGTCGCAGATACGCAGTATTTT. V is TRBV28 and J is TRBJ2-3, with TRBD1 matching over 9 bases. This CDR3 has 15 residues. CDR1 and CDR2 from the germline V gene are MDHEN and SYDVKM. J gave up 4 bases and V 5 bases, and 7 bases lay outside the gene matches. Variable domain in full (rest from reference TRBV28 and TRBJ2-3): DVKVTQSSRYLVKRTGEKVFLECVQDMDHENMFWYRQDPGLGLRLIYFSYDVKMKEKGDIPEGYSVSREKKERFSLILESASTNQTSMYLCASSAGQGVADTQYFGPGTRLTVL.